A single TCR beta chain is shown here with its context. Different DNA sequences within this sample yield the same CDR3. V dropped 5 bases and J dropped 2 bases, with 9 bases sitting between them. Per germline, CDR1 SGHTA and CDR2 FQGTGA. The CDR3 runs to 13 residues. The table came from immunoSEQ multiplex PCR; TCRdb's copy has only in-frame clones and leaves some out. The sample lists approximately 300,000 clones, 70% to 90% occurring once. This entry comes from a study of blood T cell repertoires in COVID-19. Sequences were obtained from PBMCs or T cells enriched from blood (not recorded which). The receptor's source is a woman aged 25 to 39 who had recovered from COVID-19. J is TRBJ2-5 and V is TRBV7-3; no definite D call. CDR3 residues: CASSPGFQETQYF. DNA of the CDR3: TGTGCCAGCAGCCCCGGGTTTCAAGAGACCCAGTACTTC.